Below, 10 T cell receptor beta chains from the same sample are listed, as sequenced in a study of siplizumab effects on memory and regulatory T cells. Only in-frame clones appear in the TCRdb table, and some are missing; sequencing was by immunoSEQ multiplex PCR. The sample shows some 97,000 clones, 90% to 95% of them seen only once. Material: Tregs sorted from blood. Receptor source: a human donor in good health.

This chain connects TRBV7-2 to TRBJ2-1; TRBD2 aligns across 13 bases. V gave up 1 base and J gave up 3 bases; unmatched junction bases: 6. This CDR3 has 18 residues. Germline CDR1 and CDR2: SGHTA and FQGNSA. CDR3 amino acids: CASSLGRLAGGNYNEQFF. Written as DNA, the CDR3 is TGTGCCAGCAGCTTAGGTCGACTAGCGGGAGGAAACTACAATGAGCAGTTCTTC.

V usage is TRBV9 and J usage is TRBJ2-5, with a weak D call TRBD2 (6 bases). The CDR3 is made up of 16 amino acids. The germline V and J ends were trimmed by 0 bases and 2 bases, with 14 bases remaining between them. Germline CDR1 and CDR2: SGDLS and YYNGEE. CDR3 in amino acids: CASSVGPLSGQETQYF. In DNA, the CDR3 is TGTGCCAGCAGCGTAGGCCCGCTTAGCGGACAAGAGACCCAGTACTTC.

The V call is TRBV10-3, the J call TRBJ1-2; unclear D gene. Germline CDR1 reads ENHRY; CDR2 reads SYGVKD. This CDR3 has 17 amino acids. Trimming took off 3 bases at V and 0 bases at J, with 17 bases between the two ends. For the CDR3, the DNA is TGTGCCATCAGTGATCCGGGCAGGCCCAAAGCTAACTATGGCTACACCTTC. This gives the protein CAISDPGRPKANYGYTF.

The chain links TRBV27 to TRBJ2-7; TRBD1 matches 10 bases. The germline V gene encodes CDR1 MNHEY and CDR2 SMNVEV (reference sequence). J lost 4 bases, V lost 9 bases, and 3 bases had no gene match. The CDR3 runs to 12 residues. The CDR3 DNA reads TGTGCCAGGGGGACAGGGGAATACGAGCAGTACTTC. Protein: CARGTGEYEQYF.

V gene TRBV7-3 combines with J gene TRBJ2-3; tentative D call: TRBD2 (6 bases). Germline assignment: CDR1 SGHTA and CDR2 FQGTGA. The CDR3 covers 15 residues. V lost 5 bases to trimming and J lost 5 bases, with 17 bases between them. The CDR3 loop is CASSQFGSVGDTQYF. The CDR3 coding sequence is TGTGCCAGCAGCCAATTCGGGAGCGTTGGAGATACGCAGTATTTT.

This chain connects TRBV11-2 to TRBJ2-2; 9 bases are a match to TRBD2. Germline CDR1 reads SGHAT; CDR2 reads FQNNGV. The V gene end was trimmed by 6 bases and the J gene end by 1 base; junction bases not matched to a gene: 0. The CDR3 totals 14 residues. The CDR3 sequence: CASRRGGNTGELFF. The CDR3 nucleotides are TGTGCCAGCAGGCGGGGGGGGAACACCGGGGAGCTGTTTTTT.

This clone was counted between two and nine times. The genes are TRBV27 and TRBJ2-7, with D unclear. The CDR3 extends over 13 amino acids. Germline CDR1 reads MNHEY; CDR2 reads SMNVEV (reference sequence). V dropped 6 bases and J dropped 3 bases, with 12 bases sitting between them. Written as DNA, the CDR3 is TGTGCCAGCAGGTCGATAGGGATCTACGAGCAGTACTTC. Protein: CASRSIGIYEQYF.

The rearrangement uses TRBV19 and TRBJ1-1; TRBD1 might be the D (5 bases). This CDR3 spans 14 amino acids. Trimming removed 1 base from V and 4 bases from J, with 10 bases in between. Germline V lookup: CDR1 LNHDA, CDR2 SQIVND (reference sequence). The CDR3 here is CASSIGGEATEAFF. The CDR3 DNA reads TGTGCCAGTAGTATAGGGGGGGAGGCCACTGAAGCTTTCTTT.

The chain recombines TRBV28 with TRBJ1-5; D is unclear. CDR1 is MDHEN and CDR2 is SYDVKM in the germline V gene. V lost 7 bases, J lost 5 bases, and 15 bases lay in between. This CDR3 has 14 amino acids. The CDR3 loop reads CASNPYLRDQPQHF. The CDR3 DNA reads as TGTGCCAGCAACCCCTACCTGAGGGATCAGCCCCAGCATTTT.

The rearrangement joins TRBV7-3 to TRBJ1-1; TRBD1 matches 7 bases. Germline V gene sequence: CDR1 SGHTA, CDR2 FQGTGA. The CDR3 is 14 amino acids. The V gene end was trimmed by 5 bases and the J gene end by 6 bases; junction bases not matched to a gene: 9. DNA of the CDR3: TGTGCCAGCAGCACGACAGGGTTAGGGTCTGAAGCTTTCTTT. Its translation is CASSTTGLGSEAFF.